A single sample gave rise to the 29 T cell receptor beta chains below, sequenced in a study of blood T cell repertoires in COVID-19. Generated by immunoSEQ multiplex PCR, the TCRdb table keeps only in-frame clones and is missing some. Among 200,000 to 250,000 clones, roughly nine tenths were seen once, and the ten largest hold 1.5% to 2%. The source material was peripheral blood. The source is an older woman who had recovered from COVID-19.

The chain combines TRBV27 with TRBJ2-1, with 9 bases lining up with TRBD2. Germline CDR1 reads MNHEY; CDR2 reads SMNVEV (reference sequence). V dropped 6 bases and J dropped 6; count of bases not matched to a gene: 12. The CDR3 is made up of 16 amino acids. The CDR3 sequence is CASSLPAAGGTNEQFF. The CDR3 DNA reads TGTGCCAGCAGCCTTCCTGCCGCGGGGGGGACCAATGAGCAGTTCTTC.

The chain recombines TRBV6-5 with TRBJ2-5, with D possibly being TRBD1 (5 bases). Germline V lookup: CDR1 MNHEY, CDR2 SVGAGI. There are 13 residues in the CDR3. V lost 5 bases and J lost 1, with 8 bases in between. CDR3 nucleotides: TGTGCCAGCAGTCCCAGGGTCCAAGAGACCCAGTACTTC. It codes for CASSPRVQETQYF.

The chain carries TRBV9 and TRBJ2-7; perhaps TRBD1 as D (5 bases). CDR1 is SGDLS and CDR2 is YYNGEE in the germline V gene. The ends were cut back, 0 bases at V and 10 bases at J, with 14 bases in the middle. The CDR3 spans 13 residues. The CDR3 protein is CASSVGGVTAQYF. Written as DNA, the CDR3 is TGTGCCAGCAGCGTAGGGGGTGTGACAGCCCAGTACTTC.

V usage is TRBV6-2 or TRBV6-3 and J usage is TRBJ2-5; D is perhaps TRBD2 (7 bases). The CDR3 covers 16 residues. The V gene lost 2 bases and the J gene lost 0 bases, with 13 bases spanning the gap. Germline-derived CDR1 and CDR2 are MNHEY and SVGEGT. CDR3 loop: CASSYDRGGYQETQYF. CDR3 coding DNA: TGTGCCAGCAGTTACGACCGCGGGGGCTACCAAGAGACCCAGTACTTC.

V gene TRBV2 combines with J gene TRBJ2-2; 7 nucleotides agree with TRBD1. Germline CDR1 and CDR2: SNHLY and FYNNEI. The CDR3 is made up of 17 amino acids. J lost 3 bases, V lost 6 bases, and 13 bases had no gene match. The CDR3 bases are TGTGCCAGCAGCACTGACAGGGCGGCTTTATACACCGGGGAGCTGTTTTTT. Its protein is CASSTDRAALYTGELFF.

The rearrangement joins TRBV12-5 to TRBJ2-1, with D unresolved. Germline lookup yields CDR1 LGHNT and CDR2 FRNRAP. CDR3 size: 12 residues. V was shortened by 1 base and J by 8 bases, with 6 bases between the two germline ends. In nucleotides, the CDR3 is TGTGCTAGTGGTTTGGGCCGGGATGAGCAGTTCTTC. Its translation is CASGLGRDEQFF.

The V and J genes are TRBV24-1 and TRBJ1-2, with unresolved D. V lost 5 bases and J 1 base, leaving 16 bases between the germline ends. CDR1 KGHDR and CDR2 SFDVKD come from the germline V gene. The CDR3 has 16 amino acids. The CDR3 nucleotides read TGTGCCACCAGTGGCTCGGTCATGGGCAGTAACTATGGCTACACCTTC. It encodes CATSGSVMGSNYGYTF.

The chain combines TRBV6-5 with TRBJ1-1; D gene unclear. Germline CDR1 reads MNHEY; CDR2 reads SVGAGI. V shed 8 bases and J shed 6 bases, with 16 bases lying between them. The CDR3 totals 13 residues. The CDR3 DNA reads as TGTGCCAGCTGCAGAGGGCAATTGGCTGAAGCTTTCTTT. As protein: CASCRGQLAEAFF.

The CDR3 here is CASLKVAGREQFF. The CDR3 region has the DNA TGTGCCAGCCTCAAGGTAGCGGGGAGAGAGCAGTTCTTC. The chain has TRBV27 and TRBJ2-1; TRBD2 matches 8 bases. The CDR3 has 13 residues. V lost 8 bases to trimming and J lost 10 bases; unmatched junction nucleotides: 10. Germline CDR1 MNHEY, CDR2 SMNVEV (reference sequence).

This CDR3 is CASSLGGGNTEAFF. The CDR3 bases are TGTGCCAGCAGCCTAGGCGGTGGAAACACTGAAGCTTTCTTT. The chain employs TRBV9 and TRBJ1-1; no reliable D call. This CDR3 has 14 residues. Germline CDR1 and CDR2: SGDLS and YYNGEE. V gave up 4 bases and J gave up 2 bases, with 12 bases separating them.

V usage is TRBV9 and J usage is TRBJ1-6; 12 nucleotides line up with TRBD1. The V gene end was trimmed by 4 bases and the J gene end by 8 bases; junction bases not matched to a gene: 10. CDR3 length equals 17 residues. Germline loops: CDR1 SGDLS, CDR2 YYNGEE. The CDR3 nucleotides read TGTGCCAGCAGCCCACAAGGGACAGGGGGCGCCTATTCACCCCTCCACTTT. This sequence encodes CASSPQGTGGAYSPLHF.

The gene calls are TRBV28 and TRBJ2-4, with 7 bases lining up with TRBD2. The V and J ends lost 6 bases and 0 bases, in that order; junction bases with no gene match: 17. The CDR3 extends over 19 amino acids. Germline CDR1 is MDHEN and CDR2 is SYDVKM. The CDR3 loop reads CASSALGRGGRIAKNIQYF. The CDR3 region has the DNA TGTGCCAGCAGCGCCTTGGGGCGGGGAGGGAGAATAGCCAAAAACATTCAGTACTTC.

The V and J genes are TRBV6-5 and TRBJ1-1; no definite D call. V gave up 8 bases and J gave up 3 bases, with 13 bases separating them. The length of the CDR3 is 13 residues. The germline gives CDR1 MNHEY, CDR2 SVGAGI. This chain's CDR3 is CASLREGYTEAFF. The CDR3 nucleotides are TGTGCCAGCCTAAGGGAGGGATACACTGAAGCTTTCTTT.

The CDR3 coding sequence is TGTGCCACCAGTGATTTGGTTGCGGGACTAGCGGGGCACCAAGAGACCCAGTACTTC. This translates into CATSDLVAGLAGHQETQYF. V and J are TRBV24-1 and TRBJ2-5, with 13 bases that match TRBD2. From germline, CDR1 is KGHDR and CDR2 SFDVKD. V lost 0 bases and J lost 0; bases outside the gene matches: 6. This CDR3 is built from 19 residues.

The J gene is TRBJ1-6, the V gene TRBV7-8, with D unclear. This CDR3 spans 15 amino acids. Trimming pared 0 bases from V and 5 bases from J, leaving 8 bases between. In germline, CDR1 is SGHVS, CDR2 FQNEAQ. CDR3 loop: CASSLAHSDNSPLHF. The CDR3 coding sequence is TGTGCCAGCAGCTTAGCGCACTCGGATAATTCACCCCTCCACTTT.

The V gene is TRBV13, the J gene TRBJ1-3; D is ambiguous. Looked up from germline, CDR1 is PRHDT and CDR2 is FYEKMQ (reference sequence). Trimming stripped 2 bases from V and 0 bases from J, with 8 bases between. The CDR3 consists of 15 residues. The CDR3 nucleotides are TGTGCCAGCAGCTTAATCGGGATCTCTGGAAACACCATATATTTT. This translates into CASSLIGISGNTIYF.

CDR3 sequence: CASSLSWSASRTDTQYF. For the CDR3, the DNA is TGTGCCAGCAGCTTATCGTGGAGCGCCAGTCGCACAGATACGCAGTATTTT. The chain employs TRBV7-3 and TRBJ2-3; no firm D call. The CDR3 totals 17 residues. Germline lookup yields CDR1 SGHTA and CDR2 FQGTGA. V gave up 2 bases and J gave up 1 base, with 16 bases separating them.

V is TRBV11-1 and J is TRBJ1-1; 9 bases align to TRBD1. Germline CDR1 SGHAT, CDR2 FQDESV (reference sequence). Unmatched junction bases numbered 5, after V lost 4 bases and J lost 5 bases. The CDR3 covers 14 residues. CDR3 nucleotides: TGTGCCAGCAGCTCCCAGACAGGGGGGACTGAAGCTTTCTTT. Residues: CASSSQTGGTEAFF.

This chain uses TRBV28 with TRBJ1-2; perhaps TRBD1 as D (6 bases). CDR1 MDHEN and CDR2 SYDVKM come from the germline V gene. This CDR3 is built from 14 residues. Deletions cut 5 bases from V and 3 bases from J, with 13 bases between. The CDR3 DNA follows: TGTGCCAGCAGTATCGGGGGGCCCTACTATGGCTACACCTTC. Amino acid sequence: CASSIGGPYYGYTF.

The chain employs TRBV5-1 and TRBJ1-2; TRBD1 matches 7 bases. J was trimmed by 7 bases and V by 4 bases; bases with no gene match: 22. The CDR3 consists of 18 residues. Germline-derived CDR1 and CDR2 are SGHRS and YFSETQ. CDR3: CASSLRSTAGTDPFGYTF. CDR3 sequence (DNA): TGCGCCAGCAGCCTCCGATCTACGGCCGGGACAGACCCTTTTGGCTACACCTTC.

This chain links TRBV25-1 with TRBJ1-6; 8 nucleotides align to TRBD1. CDR3 length: 13 residues. CDR1 and CDR2 (germline): MGHDK, SYGVNS. V shed 8 bases and J 10 bases; nucleotides not matched to a gene: 7. CDR3 protein: CASQTGAWSPLHF. CDR3 DNA: TGTGCCAGCCAGACAGGGGCATGGTCACCCCTCCACTTT.

This clone has only one observation. The rearrangement joins TRBV7-3 to TRBJ2-5, with D tentatively TRBD2 (5 bases). V shed 5 bases and J shed 0 bases, with 13 bases lying between them. The germline gives CDR1 SGHTA, CDR2 FQGTGA. The length of the CDR3 is 15 residues. This CDR3 reads CASSPTGIHQETQYF. The CDR3 DNA reads as TGTGCCAGCAGCCCGACCGGGATCCACCAAGAGACCCAGTACTTC.

The CDR3 DNA is TGCGCCAGCAGCCCGGGTAGCGGGGGGAGAGCAAAGACCCAGTACTTC. Translating it yields CASSPGSGGRAKTQYF. The chain recombines TRBV5-1 with TRBJ2-5, with TRBD2 matching 10 bases. Germline V CDR1 and CDR2: SGHRS, YFSETQ. J lost 6 bases, V lost 4 bases, and 12 bases had no gene match. The CDR3 spans 16 residues.

The rearrangement joins TRBV3-1 (or the pseudogene TRBV3-2) to TRBJ2-7; 11 bases map to TRBD2. CDR1 and CDR2 from the germline V gene are LGHDT and YNNKEL (reference sequence). The V segment lost 6 bases and the J segment 6 bases; nucleotides outside the gene matches: 7. The CDR3 covers 14 residues. The CDR3 here is CASSPGTSGGEQYF. The CDR3 nucleotides read TGTGCCAGCAGTCCTGGGACTAGCGGAGGCGAGCAGTACTTC.

V gene TRBV7-2 combines with J gene TRBJ2-1; TRBD1 aligns across 11 bases. V lost 2 bases, J lost 7 bases, and 4 bases stayed unmatched. Per the germline V gene, CDR1 is SGHTA and CDR2 is FQGNSA. The CDR3 contains 15 residues. CDR3 coding DNA: TGTGCCAGCAGCTTATCGGGACAGGGGGGTAATGAGCAGTTCTTC. Residues: CASSLSGQGGNEQFF.

The chain has TRBV7-2 and TRBJ2-5, with 13 positions matching TRBD2. V dropped 4 bases and J dropped 7; count of bases not matched to a gene: 9. Germline CDR1 and CDR2: SGHTA and FQGNSA. This CDR3 spans 16 amino acids. CDR3 nucleotides: TGTGCCAGCAGCTCTCGGGGACTAGCGGGGCGGGGGACCCAGTACTTC. Translating it yields CASSSRGLAGRGTQYF.

V is TRBV5-4 and J is TRBJ2-7; maybe TRBD1 (5 bases). Trimming shortened V by 0 bases and J by 0 bases, and 10 bases separated the two germline ends. CDR3 length: 15 residues. Germline-derived CDR1 and CDR2 are SGHNT and YYREEE (reference sequence). The CDR3 here is CASSLGGHSSYEQYF. CDR3 coding DNA: TGTGCCAGCAGCTTGGGGGGCCACTCCTCCTACGAGCAGTACTTC.

The chain uses TRBV28 and TRBJ2-1; 9 bases agree with TRBD2. The V gene end was trimmed by 2 bases and the J gene end by 8 bases; junction bases not matched to a gene: 10. In germline, CDR1 is MDHEN, CDR2 SYDVKM. The CDR3 extends over 16 amino acids. The CDR3 sequence is CASSLIEAGGPDEQFF. In DNA, the CDR3 is TGTGCCAGCAGTTTAATTGAGGCGGGGGGGCCCGATGAGCAGTTCTTC.

The rearrangement links TRBV28 to TRBJ1-2, with D possibly TRBD1 on 6 matching bases. The CDR3 has 14 residues. V was shortened by 7 bases and J by 0 bases, with 12 bases between the two germline ends. Germline V gene sequence: CDR1 MDHEN, CDR2 SYDVKM. As DNA, the CDR3 is TGTGCCAGCAAGGGACACCAGACTAACTATGGCTACACCTTC. Translated, it gives CASKGHQTNYGYTF.